The clone carrying this T cell receptor (beta chain) occurred many times. Not a single patient had been given any form of treatment at any point before undergoing thyroid surgery. These data come from a study of metastatic and nonmetastatic thyroid tumors. The germline V gene encodes CDR1 LGHDT and CDR2 YNNKEL (reference sequence). V was cut by 6 bases and J by 7 bases, with 18 bases left in between. This CDR3 region has 14 residues. Per the study methods: For papillary thyroid cancer, a distant-metastasis classifier was constructed from CDR3 differences observed across clinicopathological groups. MiXCR reprocessed the PCR reads for TCRdb. The V and J calls shown here were made by TCRdb, not taken from the authors' results. Seen here are around 34,000 clones, less than 30% observed once, and the top ten hold 7.8%.

Sequencing was done on a sample of blood. This chain joins TRBV3-1 and TRBJ1-2; possibly TRBD1 for D (5 bases). The clonotype originates from a female donor with papillary thyroid cancer or a benign thyroid nodule (not recorded which). Some clones in this sample may be carry-over from other donors' samples. The CDR3 coding sequence is TGTGCCAGCAGGACGCGGGCTCCGCAGGGTGGCTACACCTTC. This sequence encodes CASRTRAPQGGYTF.